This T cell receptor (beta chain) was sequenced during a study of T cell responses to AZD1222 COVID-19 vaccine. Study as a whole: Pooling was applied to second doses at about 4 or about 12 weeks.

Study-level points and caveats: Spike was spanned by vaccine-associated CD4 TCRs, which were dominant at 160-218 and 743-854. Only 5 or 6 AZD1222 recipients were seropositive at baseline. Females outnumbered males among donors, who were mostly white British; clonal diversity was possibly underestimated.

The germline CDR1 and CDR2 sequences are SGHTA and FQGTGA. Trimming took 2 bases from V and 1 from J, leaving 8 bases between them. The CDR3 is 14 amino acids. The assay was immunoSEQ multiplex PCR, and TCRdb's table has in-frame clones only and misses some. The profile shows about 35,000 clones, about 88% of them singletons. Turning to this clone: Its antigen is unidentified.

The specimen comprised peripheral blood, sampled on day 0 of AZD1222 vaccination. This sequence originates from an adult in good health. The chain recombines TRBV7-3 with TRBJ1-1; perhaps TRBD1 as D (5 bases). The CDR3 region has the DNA TGTGCCAGCAGCTTAGGGGGATGGAACACTGAAGCTTTCTTT. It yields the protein CASSLGGWNTEAFF.